One and the same sample provided the 13 T cell receptor beta chains below, sequenced in a study of Ad26.COV2.S vaccination and SARS-CoV-2 variants. TCRdb's copy holds only in-frame clones and misses some; the assay was immunoSEQ multiplex PCR. The table includes some 390,000 clones, about nine tenths detected once. Treatment denoted: roughly 20 received Ad26.COV2.S at low or high dose, single or two shots; about 5 received placebo; per-sample allocation not given. Repertoires come from day 63 after the first vaccine or placebo injection. The starting material was peripheral blood, obtained in a trial of Ad26.COV2.S vaccine versus placebo. Receptor source: a person aged 18-60 years who received the Ad26.COV2.S COVID-19 vaccine or a placebo.

The CDR3 loop reads CASSDTGHTYEQYF. In DNA form, the CDR3 reads TGCGCCAGCAGTGATACAGGACACACCTACGAGCAGTACTTC. The rearrangement uses TRBV10-1 and TRBJ2-7, with D perhaps matching TRBD1 (5 bases). The CDR3 consists of 14 residues. The V end lost 3 bases, the J end lost 2 bases, and 11 bases lay between the germline ends. In germline, CDR1 is WNHNN, CDR2 SYGVQD (reference sequence).

The chain has TRBV6-2 or TRBV6-3 and TRBJ2-2; D remains ambiguous. The germline CDR1 and CDR2 sequences are MNHEY and SVGEGT. V lost 5 bases, J lost 6 bases, and 16 bases lay in between. The CDR3 totals 15 residues. The CDR3 sequence: CASSKAPNGAGELFF. In nucleotides, the CDR3 is TGTGCCAGCAGTAAGGCCCCAAATGGGGCCGGGGAGCTGTTTTTT.

The CDR3 DNA reads TGCGCCAGCAGCTTGGGACAGGCTGGCTACACCTTC. Translation: CASSLGQAGYTF. This rearrangement joins TRBV5-1 to TRBJ1-2, with a weak D call TRBD1 (6 bases). The V gene's germline CDR1 is SGHRS and CDR2 YFSETQ. The V gene lost 0 bases and the J gene lost 7 bases, with 7 bases spanning the gap. This CDR3 comprises 12 residues.

This sequence joins TRBV2 and TRBJ2-1; D may be TRBD1 or TRBD2 (6 bases each). CDR1 and CDR2 from the germline V gene are SNHLY and FYNNEI. The CDR3 has 16 residues. V was shortened by 6 bases and J by 9 bases, with 24 bases between the two germline ends. CDR3: CASRATLGGGYAEQFF. In nucleotides, the CDR3 is TGTGCCAGCAGGGCGACCCTAGGGGGAGGCTATGCTGAGCAGTTCTTC.

This rearrangement joins TRBV2 to TRBJ1-3; D is uncertain. Per germline, CDR1 SNHLY and CDR2 FYNNEI. The CDR3 has 14 amino acids. V was shortened by 7 bases and J by 0 bases, with 10 bases between the two germline ends. CDR3 DNA sequence: TGTGCCAGCAAGGATAGCCTCTCTGGAAACACCATATATTTT. Translated: CASKDSLSGNTIYF.

The chain uses TRBV5-6 and TRBJ2-5; the match to TRBD1 covers 11 bases. V was pared by 4 bases and J by 5 bases, with 7 bases of the junction left unmatched. Germline-derived CDR1 and CDR2 are SGHDT and YYEEEE. The CDR3 covers 15 residues. Written as DNA, the CDR3 is TGTGCCAGCAGCCCCGGACAGGGGGCGGACGAGACCCAGTACTTC. This sequence encodes CASSPGQGADETQYF.

V usage is TRBV4-2 and J usage is TRBJ2-4, with 7 bases fitting TRBD2. The CDR3 has 14 amino acids. The ends lost 1 base at V and 12 bases at J; junction bases unmatched: 9. Per germline, CDR1 LGHNA and CDR2 YNFKEQ. The chain's CDR3 is CASSQGGEGHTQYF. CDR3 sequence (DNA): TGTGCCAGCAGCCAAGGGGGGGAGGGCCACACTCAGTACTTC.

V usage is TRBV3-1 (or the pseudogene TRBV3-2) and J usage is TRBJ1-1, with 8 bases aligning to TRBD1. This CDR3 has 15 amino acids. The ends lost 4 bases at V and 1 base at J; junction bases unmatched: 5. Germline lookup yields CDR1 LGHDT and CDR2 YNNKEL (reference sequence). The CDR3 protein is CASSPRDRWNTEAFF. For the CDR3, the DNA is TGTGCCAGCAGCCCCCGGGACAGGTGGAACACTGAAGCTTTCTTT.

The count of this clone is one. V is TRBV3-1 (or the pseudogene TRBV3-2) and J is TRBJ1-5, with D unclear. The CDR3 is 13 residues long. Germline lookup yields CDR1 LGHDT and CDR2 YNNKEL (reference sequence). V lost 1 base to trimming and J lost 7 bases, with 8 bases between them. The CDR3 is CASSQGVAQPQHF. CDR3 DNA: TGTGCCAGCAGCCAAGGGGTAGCCCAGCCCCAGCATTTT.

The V and J genes are TRBV10-1 and TRBJ1-1; a weak D match, TRBD1 (6 bases). The CDR3 has 16 amino acids. V was pared by 2 bases and J by 5 bases, with 18 bases between. Germline CDR1 WNHNN, CDR2 SYGVQD (reference sequence). This chain's CDR3 is CASSEQTGPLRTEAFF. CDR3 DNA: TGCGCCAGCAGTGAGCAGACAGGACCTTTGCGAACTGAAGCTTTCTTT.

V and J are TRBV12-5 and TRBJ2-7, with 9 bases identical to TRBD1. V gave up 1 base and J gave up 6 bases; unmatched junction bases: 4. This CDR3 region has 14 residues. Germline V gene data show CDR1 as LGHNT and CDR2 as FRNRAP. The CDR3 region is CASGLAGQGGEQYF. DNA of the CDR3: TGTGCTAGTGGTTTGGCGGGACAGGGAGGCGAGCAGTACTTC.

V is TRBV6-5 and J is TRBJ1-3, with D uncertain. V lost 5 bases and J lost 1, with 12 bases in between. Germline values: CDR1 MNHEY, CDR2 SVGAGI. CDR3 length equals 15 residues. In DNA, the CDR3 is TGTGCCAGCAGTCCCTACCGGGCGTCTGGAAACACCATATATTTT. Translated: CASSPYRASGNTIYF.

The rearrangement uses TRBV5-4 and TRBJ2-3; possibly TRBD1 for D (6 bases). This CDR3 region has 14 residues. Germline V gene lookup returns CDR1 SGHNT and CDR2 YYREEE (reference sequence). The V gene lost 5 bases and the J gene lost 1 base, with 11 bases spanning the gap. The DNA for the CDR3 is TGTGCCAGCAGTCCAGGGGCCGGCACAGATACGCAGTATTTT. It is translated as CASSPGAGTDTQYF.